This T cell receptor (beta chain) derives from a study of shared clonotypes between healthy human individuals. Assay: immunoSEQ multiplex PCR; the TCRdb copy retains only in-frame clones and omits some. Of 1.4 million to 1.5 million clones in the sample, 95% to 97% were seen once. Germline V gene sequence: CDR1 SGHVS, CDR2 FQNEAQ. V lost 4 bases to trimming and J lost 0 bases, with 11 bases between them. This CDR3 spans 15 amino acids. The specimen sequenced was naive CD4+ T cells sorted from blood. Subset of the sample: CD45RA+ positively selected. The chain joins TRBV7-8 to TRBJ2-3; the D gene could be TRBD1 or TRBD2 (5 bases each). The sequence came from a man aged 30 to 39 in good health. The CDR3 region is CASSSAGGSTDTQYF. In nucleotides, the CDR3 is TGTGCCAGCAGCTCAGCTGGGGGAAGCACAGATACGCAGTATTTT.